This is a list of T cell receptor beta chains from one sample in a study of PD-1 blockade in classical Hodgkin lymphoma. Clones were read by immunoSEQ multiplex PCR, and TCRdb kept only the in-frame ones, dropping some. The sample records about 21,000 clones, under 85% being singletons. The sample was CD4+ T cells from blood. These receptor sequences come from a human donor with classical Hodgkin lymphoma. The CDR3 runs from the conserved cysteine through the conserved F or W. Fields, in order: J gene, clone size, V gene, D gene, CDR3 protein, CDR3 DNA. A D gene is named only where the DNA matches it firmly. Only some rows state a clone size, as once, few, many or a class for expanded clones.

TRBJ2-7 NA TRBV7-6 TRBD2 CASSLAGLASEQYF TGTGCCAGCAGCTTAGCGGGACTAGCTAGCGAGCAGTACTTC
TRBJ1-5 once TRBV5-1 NA CASSLGGLSNQPQHF TGCGCCAGCAGCCTTGGGGGTTTGAGCAATCAGCCCCAGCATTTT
TRBJ2-7 NA TRBV5-1 NA CASSFLRFSYEQYF TGCGCCAGCAGCTTTTTGCGGTTCTCCTACGAGCAGTACTTC
TRBJ2-6 once TRBV12-5 NA CASGLVSLDVGFGPGANVLTF TGTGCTAGTGGTTTGGTATCTCTGGACGTCGGGTTTGGCCCTGGGGCCAACGTCCTGACTTTC
TRBJ2-7 NA TRBV28 NA CASSLNSHWRLTYEQYF TGTGCCAGCAGTTTAAATTCTCACTGGCGGCTGACCTACGAGCAGTACTTC
TRBJ1-4 NA TRBV7-9 NA CASSLLGEGTNEKLFF TGTGCCAGCAGCTTATTAGGGGAAGGAACTAATGAAAAACTGTTTTTT
TRBJ2-1 NA TRBV6-1 NA CASSEDIYNEQFF TGTGCCAGCAGTGAAGACATATACAATGAGCAGTTCTTC
TRBJ1-5 NA TRBV11-2 NA CASSLTQHF TGTGCCAGCAGCTTAACCCAGCATTTT
TRBJ2-7 once TRBV10-3 TRBD2 CAISESSGIYEQYF TGTGCCATCAGTGAATCTAGCGGGATCTACGAGCAGTACTTC
TRBJ2-7 once TRBV28 NA CASSSFPGLVNYEQYF TGTGCCAGCAGTTCATTCCCCGGACTGGTGAACTACGAGCAGTACTTC
TRBJ1-5 once TRBV5-1 NA CASSFGGSGNQPQHF TGCGCCAGCAGCTTTGGGGGGTCGGGCAATCAGCCCCAGCATTTT
TRBJ2-7 few TRBV6-1 NA CASTIQVPSEQYF TGTGCCAGCACCATCCAGGTTCCCAGCGAGCAGTACTTC
TRBJ1-2 NA TRBV5-1 NA CASSLIGTEYGYTF TGCGCCAGCAGCTTGATCGGGACGGAATATGGCTACACCTTC
TRBJ1-5 NA TRBV9 NA CASSELGTHNQPQHF TGTGCCAGCAGCGAGCTTGGGACACACAATCAGCCCCAGCATTTT
TRBJ2-2 NA TRBV15 NA CATSRGLRLNKGGELFF TGTGCCACCAGCAGAGGTTTGAGACTGAATAAAGGCGGGGAGCTGTTTTTT
TRBJ1-5 NA TRBV19 TRBD1 CASRSTGDQPQHF TGTGCCAGTAGGTCCACAGGGGATCAGCCCCAGCATTTT
TRBJ1-5 NA TRBV19 TRBD1 CASSIVSGQGNQPQHF TGTGCCAGTAGTATAGTTAGTGGACAGGGAAACCAGCCCCAGCATTTT
TRBJ2-3 NA TRBV2 NA CASGTLSTDTQYF TGTGCCAGCGGGACCTTGAGCACAGATACGCAGTATTTT
TRBJ1-1 NA TRBV29-1 NA CSGEVPNTEAFF TGCAGCGGGGAGGTACCCAACACTGAAGCTTTCTTT
TRBJ2-1 NA TRBV28 TRBD1 CASSLFGRGLYNEQFF TGTGCCAGCAGTTTATTTGGCAGGGGGCTTTACAATGAGCAGTTCTTC
TRBJ2-5 NA TRBV11-2 NA CASSLSGDRRQTQYF TGTGCCAGCAGCTTATCCGGTGACAGGAGACAGACCCAGTACTTC
TRBJ2-7 NA TRBV2 TRBD2 CASGGESYEQYF TGTGCCAGCGGGGGGGAGTCGTACGAGCAGTACTTC